The clone carrying this T cell receptor beta chain was seen only once. Antigen specificity is unknown. These data come from a study of shared clonotypes between healthy human individuals. Study-wide context: The study drew on two women and three men aged 18 to 49 as donors.

CD45RO-negative CD8 cells positively selected for CCR7 made up the naive population, which excluded terminally differentiated effector memory CD45RA+ cells. The CDR3 contains 14 residues. In germline, CDR1 is MNHEY, CDR2 SMNVEV (reference sequence). After removal of 5 bases from V and 3 bases from J, the junction contained 4 bases not matched to a gene. Sequenced by immunoSEQ multiplex PCR; TCRdb stores in-frame clones only, minus some. The sample contains about 2,200,000 clones, under 95% of which appear only once. Whole-study results and caveats: It was observed that about 5% of naive CD4 clonotypes were shared across several donors. Only blood was sampled; tissue repertoires likely differ. Clonotypes not shared had lower generation probabilities than those common to all four donors.

The V call is TRBV27, the J call TRBJ2-1, with 7 nucleotides matching TRBD2. The sequenced material came from naive CD8+ T cells from PBMCs. This sequence originates from a man aged 18 to 30 in good health. Some clones in this sample may be carry-over from other donors' samples. CDR3 protein: CASSHRTSYNEQFF. The CDR3 region has the DNA TGTGCCAGCAGTCACAGGACTAGCTACAATGAGCAGTTCTTC.